Each of the 5 T cell receptor beta chains below was sequenced from the same sample in a study of cytomegalovirus exposure and HLA in healthy donors (dated by TCRdb to about 2017). Libraries were built with the immunoSEQ multiplex PCR assay. A mixture of 60 forward primers for TCR Vbeta segments and 13 reverse primers for TCR Jbeta segments was used in the multiplex PCR. TCRdb's version of the immuneACCESS table is confined to in-frame rearrangements and falls short of the full clone set. An unresolved V gene accounts for under half of the shortfall where checked; the remainder is of unknown origin. The record for this sample contains about 110,000 clones. Roughly 3.7% of the sample goes to the ten largest clones. Sequences were obtained from PBMCs. These receptors originate from a man in his thirties or forties in good health and CMV-seronegative.

The rearrangement joins TRBV9 to TRBJ1-3, with TRBD1 as a possible D gene (5 bases). Germline CDR1 SGDLS, CDR2 YYNGEE. V lost 0 bases, J lost 0 bases, and 10 bases lay in between. The CDR3 consists of 16 residues. CDR3 in DNA: TGTGCCAGCAGCGTAGCCGCGGGGCCCTCTGGAAACACCATATATTTT. As protein: CASSVAAGPSGNTIYF.

The chain joins TRBV19 to TRBJ1-6; TRBD1 aligns across 7 bases. Germline V lookup: CDR1 LNHDA, CDR2 SQIVND (reference sequence). V was pared by 7 bases and J by 2 bases, with 8 bases of the junction left unmatched. This CDR3 has 16 residues. The CDR3 is CASNNGDRAYNSPLHF. The CDR3 region has the DNA TGTGCCAGTAACAACGGAGACAGGGCCTATAATTCACCCCTCCACTTT.

The V call is TRBV28, the J call TRBJ1-4; 11 bases agree with TRBD1. Trimming took 8 bases from V and 8 from J; bases not matched to a gene: 10. There are 15 residues in the CDR3. Germline lookup yields CDR1 MDHEN and CDR2 SYDVKM. Here the CDR3 DNA reads TGTGCCAGCCTATTCGCGGGGACAGGGGGAGAAAAACTGTTTTTT. Its protein is CASLFAGTGGEKLFF.

This chain links TRBV5-4 with TRBJ1-2; 8 nucleotides agree with TRBD1. V was pared by 3 bases and J by 0 bases, with 4 bases of the junction left unmatched. The length of the CDR3 is 15 residues. The germline gives CDR1 SGHNT, CDR2 YYREEE (reference sequence). As DNA, the CDR3 is TGTGCCAGCAGCTGGACAGGGACCTCTAACTATGGCTACACCTTC. It encodes CASSWTGTSNYGYTF.

V and J are TRBV6-1 and TRBJ1-3; no firm D call. The CDR3 has 14 residues. Deletions cut 3 bases from V and 0 bases from J, with 6 bases between. From germline, CDR1 is MNHNS and CDR2 SASEGT. CDR3 nucleotides: TGTGCCAGCAGTGACAGGTTCTCTGGAAACACCATATATTTT. Its protein is CASSDRFSGNTIYF.